Listed here are 24 T cell receptor beta chains from one sample, sequenced in a study of shared clonotypes between healthy human individuals (dated by TCRdb to the early 2020s). Libraries were built with the immunoSEQ multiplex PCR assay. The clones in this table, taken by TCRdb from immuneACCESS, are in-frame only. Not every clone is retained; where verified, under half of the shortfall comes from an unresolved V gene, and the cause of the rest is unknown. This sample comprises millions of clones, 85% to 95% of them detected only once. Of the sample, 0.1% to 0.15% is held by the ten largest clones. The sequenced material came from naive CD4+ T cells sorted from blood. What this sample's cell subset or site label stands for: CD45RA+ positively selected. Receptor source: a man between 18 and 29 years old in good health.

The genes are TRBV11-2 and TRBJ1-6; D call uncertain. Germline V CDR1 and CDR2: SGHAT, FQNNGV. This CDR3 spans 14 amino acids. The V and J ends lost 5 bases and 5 bases respectively, with 10 bases between them. The CDR3 is CASSLGLDNSPLHF. DNA of the CDR3: TGTGCCAGCAGCCTCGGACTGGATAATTCACCCCTCCACTTT.

The chain combines TRBV27 with TRBJ2-6; TRBD1 or TRBD2 may be the D gene (5 bases each). Germline V CDR1 and CDR2: MNHEY, SMNVEV (reference sequence). Deletions cut 2 bases from V and 3 bases from J, with 11 bases between. CDR3 length equals 16 residues. The CDR3 reads CASSLGGSGGANVLTF. The CDR3 bases are TGTGCCAGCAGTTTAGGGGGTTCAGGTGGGGCCAACGTCCTGACTTTC.

As regards this clone: Additional DNA sequences in this sample encode the identical CDR3. The V gene is TRBV19, the J gene TRBJ2-3; D is uncertain. The CDR3 loop spans 12 amino acids. CDR1 LNHDA and CDR2 SQIVND come from the germline V gene (reference sequence). V lost 6 bases, J lost 0 bases, and 4 bases lay in between. CDR3: CASRGSTDTQYF. CDR3 bases: TGTGCCAGTAGGGGGAGCACAGATACGCAGTATTTT.

The chain is built from TRBV28 and TRBJ2-1; TRBD2 aligns across 8 bases. In germline, CDR1 is MDHEN, CDR2 SYDVKM. CDR3 length: 13 residues. With 5 bases clipped from V and 6 bases from J, the junction kept 3 bases outside the gene matches. The CDR3 DNA follows: TGTGCCAGCAGTGCCGGACTAGCCAATGAGCAGTTCTTC. It is translated as CASSAGLANEQFF.

The V gene is TRBV5-1, the J gene TRBJ2-1; the D gene is possibly TRBD2 (5 bases). This CDR3 spans 14 amino acids. Trimming cost V 4 bases and J 6 bases, with 14 bases left between them. Germline V gene sequence: CDR1 SGHRS, CDR2 YFSETQ. The CDR3 DNA is TGCGCCAGCAGCAGGGCCAGGACTGTCAATGAGCAGTTCTTC. Protein: CASSRARTVNEQFF.

CDR3 sequence: CASRDRVYGYTF. DNA of the CDR3: TGTGCCAGCCGGGACAGGGTGTATGGCTACACCTTC. This chain uses TRBV28 with TRBJ1-2, with TRBD1 identical over 9 bases. CDR1 is MDHEN, CDR2 SYDVKM, per germline. The V gene end was trimmed by 8 bases and the J gene end by 5 bases; junction bases not matched to a gene: 3. The CDR3 has 12 residues.

The CDR3 DNA is TGTGCCAGCAGAACCTACAGGGTCGAGGGCTACACCTTC. This encodes CASRTYRVEGYTF. The chain is built from TRBV27 and TRBJ1-2, with D perhaps matching TRBD1 (6 bases). CDR1 MNHEY and CDR2 SMNVEV come from the germline V gene (reference sequence). This CDR3 spans 13 amino acids. V dropped 6 bases and J dropped 8 bases, with 16 bases sitting between them.

This clone was found once. The gene calls are TRBV7-2 and TRBJ2-1, with D unresolved. There are 16 residues in the CDR3. V was clipped by 3 bases and J by 2 bases, with 14 bases between them. The germline CDR1 and CDR2 sequences are SGHTA and FQGNSA. CDR3 residues: CASSLQSLATYNEQFF. The DNA of the CDR3 is TGTGCCAGCAGCTTGCAGTCACTGGCTACCTACAATGAGCAGTTCTTC.

V is TRBV7-9 and J is TRBJ2-5; 11 bases are a match to TRBD2. This CDR3 spans 16 amino acids. From germline, CDR1 is SEHNR and CDR2 FQNEAQ (reference sequence). V lost 3 bases and J lost 4; bases outside the gene matches: 7. The CDR3 DNA sequence: TGTGCCAGCAGCTTCGAACTAGCGGGGGTCCGAGAGACCCAGTACTTC. Amino acids: CASSFELAGVRETQYF.

This rearrangement joins TRBV4-2 to TRBJ2-3; 9 nucleotides line up with TRBD1. The CDR3 sequence is 17 residues long. Losses at the gene ends were 0 bases for V and 0 bases for J; bases not matched to a gene: 4. Germline values: CDR1 LGHNA, CDR2 YNFKEQ. The CDR3 loop reads CASSQETGTGSTDTQYF. CDR3 coding DNA: TGTGCCAGCAGCCAAGAAACCGGGACAGGGAGCACAGATACGCAGTATTTT.

The V and J genes are TRBV6-5 and TRBJ1-2; the D gene is possibly TRBD1 (5 bases). Germline CDR1 reads MNHEY; CDR2 reads SVGAGI. V was clipped by 0 bases and J by 8 bases, with 13 bases between them. The CDR3 sequence is 14 residues long. The CDR3 region is CASSYSGQEGGYTF. The CDR3 DNA sequence: TGTGCCAGCAGTTACTCGGGGCAGGAGGGAGGCTACACCTTC.

The chain recombines TRBV5-1 with TRBJ2-2, with 11 bases matching TRBD1. Germline V gene lookup returns CDR1 SGHRS and CDR2 YFSETQ. CDR3 length equals 14 residues. V gave up 3 bases and J gave up 6 bases; unmatched junction bases: 1. The CDR3 protein is CASSWGQGAGELFF. Written as DNA, the CDR3 is TGCGCCAGCAGCTGGGGACAGGGGGCCGGGGAGCTGTTTTTT.

The rearrangement links TRBV5-4 to TRBJ2-3; 8 bases are shared with TRBD1. The CDR3 length is 15 residues. The J segment lost 7 bases and the V segment lost 0 bases, leaving 7 bases of the junction unmatched. CDR1 and CDR2 from the germline V gene are SGHNT and YYREEE (reference sequence). CDR3 sequence (DNA): TGTGCCAGCAGCTTGGCTAGGGACAGGAAAAATACGCAGTATTTT. This gives the protein CASSLARDRKNTQYF.

This chain links TRBV19 with TRBJ2-5; D gene unclear. Trimming pared 10 bases from V and 1 base from J, leaving 10 bases between. The germline CDR1 and CDR2 sequences are LNHDA and SQIVND (reference sequence). The CDR3 is 12 residues long. CDR3 loop: CAIPDPQETQYF. CDR3 bases: TGTGCCATTCCGGACCCCCAAGAGACCCAGTACTTC.

V is TRBV7-6 and J is TRBJ2-1, with 10 bases fitting TRBD2. V was pared by 4 bases and J by 7 bases, with 10 bases of the junction left unmatched. The CDR3 runs to 16 residues. Germline CDR1 reads SGHVS; CDR2 reads FNYEAQ. CDR3 DNA sequence: TGTGCCAGCAGCTCCTCTAGCGGGAGCCCTTATAATGAGCAGTTCTTC. This translates into CASSSSSGSPYNEQFF.

V and J are TRBV7-9 and TRBJ1-5; D ambiguous. Germline V CDR1 and CDR2: SEHNR, FQNEAQ (reference sequence). V lost 2 bases to trimming and J lost 1 base, with 18 bases between them. The CDR3 covers 18 residues. CDR3 region: CASSLTNYTQPSNQPQHF. CDR3 nucleotides: TGTGCCAGCAGCTTAACAAATTATACCCAACCGAGCAATCAGCCCCAGCATTTT.

V usage is TRBV29-1 and J usage is TRBJ1-5; D gene uncertain. The CDR3 loop spans 13 amino acids. V was clipped by 6 bases and J by 4 bases, with 13 bases between them. Germline lookup yields CDR1 SQVTM and CDR2 ANQGSEA. Here the CDR3 DNA reads TGCAGCGTAAAAGAACAATGGAATCAGCCCCAGCATTTT. This encodes CSVKEQWNQPQHF.

This clone was observed a single time. This chain connects TRBV28 to TRBJ1-3; possibly TRBD1 for D (5 bases). Germline CDR1 is MDHEN and CDR2 is SYDVKM. Between the trimmed V and J ends, which lost 8 bases and 4 bases, there was a span of 18 bases. This CDR3 comprises 15 residues. The CDR3 is CASGVGGEIGNTIYF. Written as DNA, the CDR3 is TGTGCCAGCGGCGTTGGGGGAGAGATAGGAAACACCATATATTTT.

This chain links TRBV10-2 with TRBJ2-6; D remains ambiguous. Germline values: CDR1 WSHSY, CDR2 SAAADI. CDR3 size: 18 residues. The ends were cut back, 0 bases at V and 0 bases at J, with 12 bases in the middle. As DNA, the CDR3 is TGCGCCAGCAGTGAGTCCTGGGATCAACACTCTGGGGCCAACGTCCTGACTTTC. Amino acid sequence: CASSESWDQHSGANVLTF.

The gene calls are TRBV11-2 and TRBJ1-2; no reliable D call. CDR3 length equals 14 residues. Trimming stripped 0 bases from V and 4 bases from J, with 9 bases between. The germline V gene encodes CDR1 SGHAT and CDR2 FQNNGV. The CDR3, as DNA: TGTGCCAGCAGCTTAGAACCAGAAGGCTATGGCTACACCTTC. This translates into CASSLEPEGYGYTF.

The chain links TRBV18 to TRBJ1-2; D uncertain. The length of the CDR3 is 13 residues. Germline CDR1 reads KGHSH; CDR2 reads LQKENI. The V end lost 1 base, the J end lost 2 bases, and 5 bases lay between the germline ends. For the CDR3, the DNA is TGTGCCAGCTCACCACTGGAGAACTATGGCTACACCTTC. Translated: CASSPLENYGYTF.

This clone was observed once. The CDR3 reads CASSPISGRRGGELFF. CDR3 coding DNA: TGTGCCAGCAGCCCTATTAGCGGGAGGCGGGGCGGGGAGCTGTTTTTT. The V gene is TRBV11-2, the J gene TRBJ2-2, with TRBD2 matching over 10 bases. The CDR3 contains 16 residues. CDR1 SGHAT and CDR2 FQNNGV come from the germline V gene. The J segment lost 7 bases and the V segment lost 5 bases, leaving 10 bases of the junction unmatched.

The rearrangement links TRBV27 to TRBJ2-2, with TRBD1 matching 9 bases. The CDR3 is made up of 15 amino acids. The J segment lost 9 bases and the V segment lost 2 bases, leaving 7 bases of the junction unmatched. Germline V gene sequence: CDR1 MNHEY, CDR2 SMNVEV (reference sequence). This chain's CDR3 is CASSLPGQGVRELFF. The DNA of the CDR3 is TGTGCCAGCAGTTTACCGGGACAGGGTGTCCGGGAGCTGTTTTTT.

The gene calls are TRBV7-3 and TRBJ1-3; D uncertain. The germline V gene encodes CDR1 SGHTA and CDR2 FQGTGA. Trimming took 5 bases from V and 3 from J, leaving 11 bases between them. The CDR3 has 14 residues. The CDR3 spells CASSPGGRGNTIYF. In DNA form, the CDR3 reads TGTGCCAGCAGCCCCGGCGGTCGTGGAAACACCATATATTTT.